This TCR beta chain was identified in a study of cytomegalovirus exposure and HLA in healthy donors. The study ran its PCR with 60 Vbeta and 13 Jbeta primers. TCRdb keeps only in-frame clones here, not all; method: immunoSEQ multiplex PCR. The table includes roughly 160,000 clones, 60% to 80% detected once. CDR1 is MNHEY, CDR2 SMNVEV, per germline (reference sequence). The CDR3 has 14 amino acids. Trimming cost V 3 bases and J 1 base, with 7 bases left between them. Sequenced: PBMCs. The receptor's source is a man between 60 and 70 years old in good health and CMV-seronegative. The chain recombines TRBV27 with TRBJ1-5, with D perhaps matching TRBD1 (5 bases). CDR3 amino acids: CASSFSGSNQPQHF. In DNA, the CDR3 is TGTGCCAGCAGTTTTTCAGGGAGCAATCAGCCCCAGCATTTT.